These T cell receptor beta chains were read from a single sample in a study of blood T cell repertoires in COVID-19. The data were produced by immunoSEQ multiplex PCR, yet TCRdb's version contains in-frame clones alone and is incomplete. The sample has about 130,000 clones; approximately 83% are singletons. The sample comprised peripheral blood. The source of these receptors is a woman in her fifties or sixties who had recovered from COVID-19. Each CDR3 is given without its conserved first and last residue.

v_call: TRBV14; cdr3_aa: ASSQRDRERYT
v_call: TRBV6-5; cdr3_aa: ASMWPRTGELF
v_call: TRBV5-3; cdr3_aa: ARSLYPSGRRTGELF
v_call: TRBV2; cdr3_aa: ASRGLAGEVGELF
v_call: TRBV5-1; cdr3_aa: ASSSGPLEGAYEQY
v_call: TRBV3-1/TRBV3-2; cdr3_aa: ASSQRYGGYT
v_call: TRBV19; cdr3_aa: ASRRDTSYGYT
v_call: TRBV5-6; cdr3_aa: ASSSGLRDRGTGELF
v_call: TRBV3-1/TRBV3-2; cdr3_aa: ASSPRDRRSDNTEAF
v_call: TRBV27; cdr3_aa: ASSLSFLPGSSYNEQF
v_call: TRBV5-1; cdr3_aa: ASSPGTSRDEQF
v_call: TRBV19; cdr3_aa: ASSIVLGSYNEQF
v_call: TRBV30; cdr3_aa: AWSVSGESGYT
v_call: TRBV24-1; cdr3_aa: ATSDPVQGGETQY
v_call: TRBV7-3; cdr3_aa: ASSLSGGATGELF
v_call: TRBV30; cdr3_aa: ASRRQGYTEAF
v_call: TRBV6-1; cdr3_aa: ASSEYAEETQY
v_call: TRBV25-1; cdr3_aa: ASSQGGSTDTQY
v_call: TRBV12-3/TRBV12-4; cdr3_aa: ASTNQLSPLH
v_call: TRBV5-4; cdr3_aa: ASKPLGAGGHEQF
v_call: TRBV13; cdr3_aa: ASSTSRRTTSEQY
v_call: TRBV2; cdr3_aa: ASSEHGLPANTIY
v_call: TRBV27; cdr3_aa: ASSLRDSYNSPLH
v_call: TRBV7-2; cdr3_aa: ASSYPSRITDTQY
v_call: TRBV19; cdr3_aa: ASSPDRGRAF
v_call: TRBV18; cdr3_aa: ASSPSGRAWDEQF
v_call: TRBV25-1; cdr3_aa: ASSTRGVIPEAF
v_call: TRBV5-1; cdr3_aa: ASSSQGSTDTQY
v_call: TRBV7-2; cdr3_aa: ASSPWRGGNTDTQY
v_call: TRBV7-8; cdr3_aa: ASSPGWDRGSNQPQH
v_call: TRBV19; cdr3_aa: ASSIPTGGGNQPQH
v_call: TRBV18; cdr3_aa: ASSPDGQVYGYT
v_call: TRBV11-2; cdr3_aa: ASSFVTRGLFSGNTIY
v_call: TRBV7-3; cdr3_aa: ASSLTSYNEQF
v_call: TRBV6-5; cdr3_aa: ASTQGGYGYT
v_call: TRBV5-5; cdr3_aa: ASRSTGTVATGELF
v_call: TRBV7-9; cdr3_aa: ASSLGHRDVDQPQH
v_call: TRBV24-1; cdr3_aa: ATSKVRTGGTEAF
v_call: TRBV6-2/TRBV6-3; cdr3_aa: ASSPRTGMSDTQY
v_call: TRBV2; cdr3_aa: ASRVRGSTEAF
v_call: TRBV2; cdr3_aa: ASSEPLAALSNEQF
v_call: TRBV7-2; cdr3_aa: ASSLSWDISTDTQY